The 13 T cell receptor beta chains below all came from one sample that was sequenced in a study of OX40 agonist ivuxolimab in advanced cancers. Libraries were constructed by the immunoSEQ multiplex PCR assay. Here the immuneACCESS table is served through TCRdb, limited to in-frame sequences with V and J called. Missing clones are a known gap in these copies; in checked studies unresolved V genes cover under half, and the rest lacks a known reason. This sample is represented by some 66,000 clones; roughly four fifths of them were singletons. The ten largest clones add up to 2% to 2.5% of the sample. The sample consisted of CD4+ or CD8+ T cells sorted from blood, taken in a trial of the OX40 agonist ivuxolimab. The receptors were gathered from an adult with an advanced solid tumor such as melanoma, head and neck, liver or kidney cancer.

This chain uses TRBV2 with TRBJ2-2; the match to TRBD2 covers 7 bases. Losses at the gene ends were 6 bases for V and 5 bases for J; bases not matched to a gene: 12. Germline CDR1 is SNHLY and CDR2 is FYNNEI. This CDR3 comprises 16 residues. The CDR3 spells CASSLWGREGTGELFF. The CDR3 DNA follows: TGTGCCAGCAGCCTCTGGGGCAGGGAGGGAACCGGGGAGCTGTTTTTT. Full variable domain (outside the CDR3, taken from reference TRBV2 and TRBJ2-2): EPEVTQTPSHQVTQMGQEVILRCVPISNHLYFYWYRQILGQKVEFLVSFYNNEISEKSEIFDDQFSVERPDGSNFTLKIRSTKLEDSAMYFCASSLWGREGTGELFFGEGSRLTVL.

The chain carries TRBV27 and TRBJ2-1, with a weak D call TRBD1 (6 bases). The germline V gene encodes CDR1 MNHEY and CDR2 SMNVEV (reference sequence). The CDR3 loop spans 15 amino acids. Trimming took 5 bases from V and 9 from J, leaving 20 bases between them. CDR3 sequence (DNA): TGTGCCAGCAGTCCATCGACAGGTGGGGTTTCTGAGCAGTTCTTC. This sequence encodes CASSPSTGGVSEQFF.

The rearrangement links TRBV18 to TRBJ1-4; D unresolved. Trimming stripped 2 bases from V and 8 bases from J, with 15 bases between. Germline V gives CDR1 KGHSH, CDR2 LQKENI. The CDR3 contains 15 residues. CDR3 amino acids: CASSPSGILEEKLFF. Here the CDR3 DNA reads TGTGCCAGCTCACCATCCGGGATTCTGGAAGAAAAACTGTTTTTT. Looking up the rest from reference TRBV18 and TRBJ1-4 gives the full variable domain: NAGVMQNPRHLVRRRGQEARLRCSPMKGHSHVYWYRQLPEEGLKFMVYLQKENIIDESGMPKERFSAEFPKEGPSILRIQQVVRGDSAAYFCASSPSGILEEKLFFGSGTQLSVL.

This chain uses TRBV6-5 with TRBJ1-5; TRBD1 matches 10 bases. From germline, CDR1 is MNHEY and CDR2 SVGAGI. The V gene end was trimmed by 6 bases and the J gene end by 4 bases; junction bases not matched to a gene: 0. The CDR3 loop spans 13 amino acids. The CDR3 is CASRDRGNQPQHF. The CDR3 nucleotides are TGTGCCAGCAGGGACAGGGGGAATCAGCCCCAGCATTTT.

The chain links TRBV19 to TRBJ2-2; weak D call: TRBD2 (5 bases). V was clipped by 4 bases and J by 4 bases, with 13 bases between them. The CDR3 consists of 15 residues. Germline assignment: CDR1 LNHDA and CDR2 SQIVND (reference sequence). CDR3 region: CASSRTSSGTGELFF. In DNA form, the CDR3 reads TGTGCCAGTAGTAGGACCTCCAGCGGCACCGGGGAGCTGTTTTTT.

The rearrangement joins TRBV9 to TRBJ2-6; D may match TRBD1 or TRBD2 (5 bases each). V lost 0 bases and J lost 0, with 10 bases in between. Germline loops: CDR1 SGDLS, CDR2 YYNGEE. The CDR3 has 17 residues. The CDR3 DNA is TGTGCCAGCAGCGTAGACGGGGCGGACTCTGGGGCCAACGTCCTGACTTTC. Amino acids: CASSVDGADSGANVLTF.

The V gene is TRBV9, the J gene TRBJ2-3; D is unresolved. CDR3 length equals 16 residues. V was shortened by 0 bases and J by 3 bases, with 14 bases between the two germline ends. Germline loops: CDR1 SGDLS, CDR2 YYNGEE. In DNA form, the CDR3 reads TGTGCCAGCAGCGTAGGGGCCCGGTATGATACAGATACGCAGTATTTT. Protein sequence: CASSVGARYDTDTQYF.

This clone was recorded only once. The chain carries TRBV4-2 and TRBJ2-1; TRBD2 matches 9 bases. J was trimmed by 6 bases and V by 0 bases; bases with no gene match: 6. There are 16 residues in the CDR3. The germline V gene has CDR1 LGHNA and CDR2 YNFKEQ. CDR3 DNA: TGTGCCAGCAGCCAAGATCTCGGACTAGCGTCCAATGAGCAGTTCTTC. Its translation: CASSQDLGLASNEQFF.

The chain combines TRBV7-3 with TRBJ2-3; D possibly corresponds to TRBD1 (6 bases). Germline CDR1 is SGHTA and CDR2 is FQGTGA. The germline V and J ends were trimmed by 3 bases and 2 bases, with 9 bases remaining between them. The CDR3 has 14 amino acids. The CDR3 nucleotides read TGTGCCAGCAGCTTTCAGGGGTTCACAGATACGCAGTATTTT. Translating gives CASSFQGFTDTQYF. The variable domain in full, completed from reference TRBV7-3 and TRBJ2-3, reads GAGVSQTPSNKVTEKGKYVELRCDPISGHTALYWYRQSLGQGPEFLIYFQGTGAADDSGLPNDRFFAVRPEGSVSTLKIQRTERGDSAVYLCASSFQGFTDTQYFGPGTRLTVL.

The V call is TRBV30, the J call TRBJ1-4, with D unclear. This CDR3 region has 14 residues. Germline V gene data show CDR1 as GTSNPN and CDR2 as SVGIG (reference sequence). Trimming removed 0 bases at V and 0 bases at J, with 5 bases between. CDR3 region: CAWSVYTTNEKLFF. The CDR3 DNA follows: TGTGCCTGGAGTGTTTATACAACTAATGAAAAACTGTTTTTT.

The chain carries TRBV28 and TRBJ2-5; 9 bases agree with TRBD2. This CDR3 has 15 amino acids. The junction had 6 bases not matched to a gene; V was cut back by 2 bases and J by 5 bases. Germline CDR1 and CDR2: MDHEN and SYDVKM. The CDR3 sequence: CASSLGTSTSETQYF. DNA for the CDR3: TGTGCCAGCAGTTTAGGGACTAGCACGTCTGAGACCCAGTACTTC.

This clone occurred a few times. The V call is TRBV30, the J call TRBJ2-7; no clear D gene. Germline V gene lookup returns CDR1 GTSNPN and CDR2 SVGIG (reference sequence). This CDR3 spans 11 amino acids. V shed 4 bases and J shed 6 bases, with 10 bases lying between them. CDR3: CAWIRGAEQYF. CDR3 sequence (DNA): TGTGCCTGGATTAGAGGAGCCGAGCAGTACTTC.

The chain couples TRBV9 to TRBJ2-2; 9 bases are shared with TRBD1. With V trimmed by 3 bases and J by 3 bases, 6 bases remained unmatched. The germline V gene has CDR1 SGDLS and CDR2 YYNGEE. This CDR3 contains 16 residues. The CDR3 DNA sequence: TGTGCCAGCAGCGCCCAAACAGGGGGCCACACCGGGGAGCTGTTTTTT. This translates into CASSAQTGGHTGELFF.